These 25 T cell receptor beta chains came from one sample sequenced in a study of T cell responses to AZD1222 COVID-19 vaccine (dated by TCRdb to 2020 to 2022). The protocol used for the library was the immunoSEQ multiplex PCR assay. TCRdb limited this immuneACCESS table to in-frame rearrangements with V and J called. A share of clones is missing; checked studies link under half to unresolved V genes, and the rest is unexplained. This sample lists under 140,000 clones; approximately 90% were detected once. Together, the top ten hold roughly 14% of the sample. The sample's time point label, decoded: about 28 days (+/-7) after the second vaccine dose. The specimen was peripheral blood, collected 28 days after the second AZD1222 dose. The origin of the receptors is an adult who received the AZD1222 COVID-19 vaccine.

The chain employs TRBV5-4 and TRBJ1-1; no reliable D call. Germline CDR1 is SGHNT and CDR2 is YYREEE (reference sequence). Trimming removed 0 bases from V and 0 bases from J, with 12 bases in between. The CDR3 covers 16 residues. The CDR3 DNA follows: TGTGCCAGCAGCTTGGACTCATGGGTCTTGAACACTGAAGCTTTCTTT. It codes for CASSLDSWVLNTEAFF.

V usage is TRBV5-1 and J usage is TRBJ1-1, with D unclear. Germline CDR1 and CDR2: SGHRS and YFSETQ. The CDR3 extends over 14 amino acids. Trimming removed 6 bases at V and 0 bases at J, with 12 bases between. The CDR3 nucleotides read TGCGCCAGCAAAAGGGCGGGGATGAACACTGAAGCTTTCTTT. Its translation: CASKRAGMNTEAFF.

This clone appeared once. The CDR3, as DNA: TGTGCCAGTAGCCCCGGGACGGGTGGAAACACCATATATTTT. Translation: CASSPGTGGNTIYF. The chain is built from TRBV19 and TRBJ1-3; D perhaps matches TRBD1 (5 bases). The germline CDR1 and CDR2 sequences are LNHDA and SQIVND (reference sequence). The CDR3 runs 14 residues. V was shortened by 6 bases and J by 3 bases, with 12 bases between the two germline ends.

The chain combines TRBV6-2 or TRBV6-3 with TRBJ1-2; possible D gene TRBD1, 5 bases. The germline V gene encodes CDR1 MNHEY and CDR2 SVGEGT. This CDR3 is built from 14 residues. V lost 2 bases and J lost 4, with 11 bases in between. In DNA form, the CDR3 reads TGTGCCAGCAGTTACGGGGGGTTTTCCTATGGCTACACCTTC. Its protein is CASSYGGFSYGYTF.

This chain joins TRBV29-1 and TRBJ2-5; the match to TRBD1 covers 7 bases. J gave up 2 bases and V 7 bases, and 7 bases lay outside the gene matches. CDR1 and CDR2 (germline): SQVTM, ANQGSEA. This CDR3 spans 13 amino acids. As DNA, the CDR3 is TGCAGCGCGACGGGGACAGATCAAGAGACCCAGTACTTC. Its protein product is CSATGTDQETQYF. The variable domain in full, with the rest retrieved from reference TRBV29-1 and TRBJ2-5, is SAVISQKPSRDICQRGTSLTIQCQVDSQVTMMFWYRQQPGQSLTLIATANQGSEATYESGFVIDKFPISRPNLTFSTLTVSNMSPEDSSIYLCSATGTDQETQYFGPGTRLLVL.

This clone has a single count. The J gene is TRBJ1-2, the V gene TRBV10-1; no clear D. The V end lost 0 bases, the J end lost 5 bases, and 13 bases lay between the germline ends. Germline V gives CDR1 WNHNN, CDR2 SYGVQD (reference sequence). The CDR3 runs to 15 residues. The DNA of the CDR3 is TGCGCCAGCAGTGAGTCGGCTGGCCCCGTATATGGCTACACCTTC. The encoded protein is CASSESAGPVYGYTF.

The CDR3 DNA follows: TGTGCCAGCAGCCAGCCCGCGGGGCCAGGGTATGGCTACACCTTC. This sequence encodes CASSQPAGPGYGYTF. The chain has TRBV4-2 and TRBJ1-2, with a weak D call TRBD1 (5 bases). Trimming shortened V by 3 bases and J by 5 bases, and 16 bases separated the two germline ends. Germline V gene data show CDR1 as LGHNA and CDR2 as YNFKEQ. The CDR3 is 15 amino acids.

The gene calls are TRBV3-1 (or the pseudogene TRBV3-2) and TRBJ1-3; TRBD1 matches 11 bases. J lost 4 bases, V lost 4 bases, and 9 bases had no gene match. The germline gives CDR1 LGHDT, CDR2 YNNKEL (reference sequence). There are 17 residues in the CDR3. CDR3 protein: CASSLLGQGAWGNTIYF. CDR3 DNA sequence: TGTGCCAGCAGCCTTCTCGGACAGGGGGCGTGGGGAAACACCATATATTTT.

V gene TRBV30 combines with J gene TRBJ2-5; D not certain. The V gene's germline CDR1 is GTSNPN and CDR2 SVGIG (reference sequence). The V end was cut by 7 bases, the J end by 5 bases, with 8 bases between. This CDR3 has 10 residues. The CDR3 sequence is CAFQEETQYF. The CDR3 nucleotides read TGTGCCTTCCAAGAGGAGACCCAGTACTTC. The variable domain in full, with the rest retrieved from reference TRBV30 and TRBJ2-5, is SQTIHQWPATLVQPVGSPLSLECTVEGTSNPNLYWYRQAAGRGLQLLFYSVGIGQISSEVPQNLSASRPQDRQFILSSKKLLLSDSGFYLCAFQEETQYFGPGTRLLVL.

The table lists this clone with a few counts. The chain recombines TRBV10-3 with TRBJ1-1; 8 bases are shared with TRBD1. The CDR3 length is 16 residues. The germline V gene has CDR1 ENHRY and CDR2 SYGVKD. The V segment lost 7 bases and the J segment 5 bases; nucleotides outside the gene matches: 15. CDR3 residues: CAIMGGEQGVGTEAFF. The CDR3 nucleotides are TGTGCCATCATGGGAGGTGAACAGGGGGTAGGGACTGAAGCTTTCTTT.

The chain couples TRBV11-3 to TRBJ1-6; D might be TRBD1 (6 bases). Trimming cost V 5 bases and J 7 bases, with 15 bases left between them. The CDR3 extends over 15 amino acids. Germline CDR1 is SGHNT and CDR2 is YENEEA. The CDR3 nucleotides read TGTGCCAGCAGCGCCAGGACAGTTCAGAATTCACCCCTCCACTTT. It yields the protein CASSARTVQNSPLHF.

The gene calls are TRBV28 and TRBJ2-1; 7 bases align to TRBD1. V shed 6 bases, J shed 3 bases, and the junction held 2 bases outside the gene matches. Germline assignment: CDR1 MDHEN and CDR2 SYDVKM. CDR3 size: 13 residues. CDR3 coding DNA: TGTGCCAGCAGCTCAGGGGGCTACAATGAGCAGTTCTTC. Translation: CASSSGGYNEQFF.

This clone was counted a single time. The chain recombines TRBV27 with TRBJ2-3; perhaps D is TRBD1 or TRBD2 (5 bases each). Trimming took 5 bases from V and 2 from J, leaving 17 bases between them. Germline values: CDR1 MNHEY, CDR2 SMNVEV (reference sequence). The CDR3 is made up of 16 amino acids. The CDR3 nucleotides read TGTGCCAGCAGTCCCCGGTGGGGGAGTAACACAGATACGCAGTATTTT. It specifies CASSPRWGSNTDTQYF.

V and J are TRBV2 and TRBJ2-1; possibly TRBD1 for D (6 bases). This CDR3 region has 14 residues. Between the trimmed V and J ends, which lost 0 bases and 7 bases, there was a span of 10 bases. Germline V gene data show CDR1 as SNHLY and CDR2 as FYNNEI. CDR3 protein: CASSEAGTSNEQFF. The CDR3 DNA reads TGTGCCAGCAGTGAAGCAGGGACAAGTAATGAGCAGTTCTTC.

The J gene is TRBJ1-2, the V gene TRBV14; D is uncertain. V was cut by 0 bases and J by 2 bases, with 10 bases left in between. Per the germline V gene, CDR1 is SGHDN and CDR2 is FVKESK. CDR3 length: 15 amino acids. CDR3 loop: CASSQEMGLNYGYTF. CDR3 coding DNA: TGTGCCAGCAGCCAAGAGATGGGATTAAACTATGGCTACACCTTC.

This rearrangement joins TRBV14 to TRBJ1-4; D uncertain. There are 14 residues in the CDR3. Trimming removed 5 bases at V and 2 bases at J, with 9 bases between. Germline assignment: CDR1 SGHDN and CDR2 FVKESK. CDR3 sequence reads: CASSSKVTNEKLFF. In nucleotides, the CDR3 is TGTGCCAGCAGCTCTAAGGTGACTAATGAAAAACTGTTTTTT.

This rearrangement joins TRBV28 to TRBJ2-7; perhaps TRBD2 as D (5 bases). V was trimmed by 10 bases and J by 5 bases, leaving 21 bases between them. This CDR3 contains 14 residues. CDR1 is MDHEN and CDR2 is SYDVKM in the germline V gene. CDR3 sequence reads: CATQDPGIAHEQYF. The CDR3 bases are TGTGCCACCCAGGATCCGGGGATCGCCCACGAGCAGTACTTC.

V gene TRBV10-1 combines with J gene TRBJ2-1; D ambiguous. Germline V lookup: CDR1 WNHNN, CDR2 SYGVQD (reference sequence). The CDR3 spans 13 residues. Trimming stripped 4 bases from V and 8 bases from J, with 12 bases between. In nucleotides, the CDR3 is TGCGCCAGCAGTGCTGTTGATAGGGATGAGCAGTTCTTC. Translating it yields CASSAVDRDEQFF.

The chain has TRBV18 and TRBJ2-1; 8 positions match TRBD1. This CDR3 contains 17 residues. Trimming removed 3 bases from V and 4 bases from J; junction bases left unmatched: 11. Germline V gene sequence: CDR1 KGHSH, CDR2 LQKENI. The CDR3 region has the DNA TGTGCCAGCTCACCTACAGCCGGGACAGGAGTTTACAATGAGCAGTTCTTC. This encodes CASSPTAGTGVYNEQFF. The complete variable domain, with remaining parts taken from reference TRBV18 and TRBJ2-1, reads NAGVMQNPRHLVRRRGQEARLRCSPMKGHSHVYWYRQLPEEGLKFMVYLQKENIIDESGMPKERFSAEFPKEGPSILRIQQVVRGDSAAYFCASSPTAGTGVYNEQFFGPGTRLTVL.

V is TRBV7-9 and J is TRBJ2-5, with 11 bases matching TRBD2. The J segment lost 4 bases and the V segment lost 4 bases, leaving 14 bases of the junction unmatched. CDR1 and CDR2 from the germline V gene are SEHNR and FQNEAQ (reference sequence). This CDR3 is built from 18 residues. The CDR3 bases are TGTGCCAGCAGCTCGGGAGGGACTAGCGGCCGAAGGTCAGAGACCCAGTACTTC. Protein: CASSSGGTSGRRSETQYF.

V usage is TRBV9 and J usage is TRBJ2-2; no clear D gene. Trimming left V 0 bases short and J 4 bases short, with 7 bases between. The CDR3 is 14 residues long. Germline V CDR1 and CDR2: SGDLS, YYNGEE. In DNA, the CDR3 is TGTGCCAGCAGCGTAGAAGGTGGCACCGGGGAGCTGTTTTTT. Its translation: CASSVEGGTGELFF.

This chain uses TRBV27 with TRBJ2-1; 10 bases line up with TRBD2. V was pared by 4 bases and J by 2 bases, with 2 bases of the junction left unmatched. The CDR3 is made up of 15 amino acids. Germline CDR1 reads MNHEY; CDR2 reads SMNVEV (reference sequence). CDR3 in amino acids: CASSYGTSAYNEQFF. The CDR3 DNA follows: TGTGCCAGCAGTTACGGGACTAGCGCCTACAATGAGCAGTTCTTC.

This clone appeared a single time. This chain's CDR3 is CASSVEGASTGELFF. The CDR3 DNA is TGTGCCAGCAGCGTTGAGGGGGCGAGCACCGGGGAGCTGTTTTTT. The chain carries TRBV9 and TRBJ2-2; TRBD1 aligns across 7 bases. Germline assignment: CDR1 SGDLS and CDR2 YYNGEE. CDR3 length equals 15 residues. Germline trimming cut 2 bases from V and 4 bases from J; bases unmatched to any gene: 5.

This clone was observed a single time. This sequence joins TRBV5-1 and TRBJ2-3; D is possibly TRBD1 or TRBD2 (7 bases each). The CDR3 consists of 16 residues. Trimming took 3 bases from V and 6 from J, leaving 20 bases between them. CDR1 and CDR2 (germline): SGHRS, YFSETQ. The CDR3 nucleotides read TGCGCCAGCAGCTCCGTGGGCTCCAGGGGGGGGGATACGCAGTATTTT. Translating it yields CASSSVGSRGGDTQYF. Variable domain in full (rest from reference TRBV5-1 and TRBJ2-3): KAGVTQTPRYLIKTRGQQVTLSCSPISGHRSVSWYQQTPGQGLQFLFEYFSETQRNKGNFPGRFSGRQFSNSRSEMNVSTLELGDSALYLCASSSVGSRGGDTQYFGPGTRLTVL.

The V call is TRBV6-5, the J call TRBJ2-7, with 8 bases matching TRBD2. The CDR3 totals 15 residues. V was clipped by 10 bases and J by 3 bases; unmatched bases: 14. Per the germline V gene, CDR1 is MNHEY and CDR2 is SVGAGI. The CDR3 loop reads CATNKGSGGFYEQYF. The CDR3 DNA reads TGTGCCACAAATAAAGGGAGCGGGGGATTCTACGAGCAGTACTTC.